Listed below are T cell receptor beta chains from one sample, sequenced in a study of blood T cell repertoires in COVID-19. Clones were read by immunoSEQ multiplex PCR, and TCRdb kept only the in-frame ones, dropping some. Of roughly 200,000 clones listed, 70% to 90% were seen once; the top ten hold about 6.3%. Source material: peripheral blood. The receptors here all came from a middle-aged man with active or convalescent COVID-19. Each CDR3 is given with its conserved first and last residue. Fields, in order: D gene, J gene, clone size, V gene, CDR3 protein, CDR3 DNA. A D gene is named only where the DNA matches it firmly. Expanded clones are given a class, and other clones once, few, many or no size at all.

>.|TRBJ1-3|.|TRBV11-2
CASSSQTLTGNTIYF
TGTGCCAGCAGCTCCCAGACTCTGACTGGAAACACCATATATTTT
>TRBD2|TRBJ2-1|.|TRBV6-2/TRBV6-3
CASSYVRGGQNTYNEQFF
TGTGCCAGCAGTTACGTACGGGGGGGCCAGAATACCTACAATGAGCAGTTCTTC
>TRBD1|TRBJ2-2|.|TRBV4-2
CASSQEGQGTGELFF
TGTGCCAGCAGCCAAGAGGGACAGGGGACCGGGGAGCTGTTTTTT
>.|TRBJ1-3|.|TRBV6-5
CASSYGGYGNTIYF
TGTGCCAGCAGTTACGGCGGGTATGGAAACACCATATATTTT
>.|TRBJ2-1|.|TRBV30
CAWKPRWQAYNEQFF
TGTGCCTGGAAGCCCCGTTGGCAGGCCTACAATGAGCAGTTCTTC
>.|TRBJ1-6|.|TRBV19
CASSIDWQATHNSPLHF
TGTGCCAGTAGTATTGACTGGCAAGCTACTCATAATTCACCCCTCCACTTT
>TRBD2|TRBJ2-1|.|TRBV7-2
CASSHKPTSGGKKDNEQFF
TGTGCCAGCAGTCACAAACCGACTAGCGGGGGGAAAAAAGACAATGAGCAGTTCTTC
>.|TRBJ1-1|.|TRBV5-4
CASVRGASAFF
TGTGCCAGCGTCAGGGGCGCTTCGGCTTTCTTT
>.|TRBJ2-7|.|TRBV5-4
CASSSGLGEQYF
TGTGCCAGCAGCTCGGGATTGGGGGAGCAGTACTTC
>.|TRBJ2-5|.|TRBV7-2
CASSFGWGPQTQYF
TGTGCCAGCAGCTTTGGATGGGGGCCTCAGACCCAGTACTTC
>.|TRBJ1-3|.|TRBV5-1
CASSLDSGVGNTIYF
TGCGCCAGCAGCTTGGACTCAGGGGTAGGAAACACCATATATTTT
>.|TRBJ2-7|.|TRBV6-1
CASSEAGQHAYEQYF
TGTGCCAGCAGTGAGGCGGGACAGCATGCCTACGAGCAGTACTTC
>.|TRBJ2-7|.|TRBV6-5
CASQDRTYYEQYF
TGTGCCAGCCAGGACAGAACTTACTACGAGCAGTACTTC
>TRBD1|TRBJ1-6|.|TRBV16
CASSQFQGAYNSPLHF
TGTGCCAGCAGCCAATTCCAGGGGGCCTATAATTCACCCCTCCACTTT
>.|TRBJ1-1|.|TRBV19
CASSMGSITEAFF
TGTGCCAGTAGTATGGGCAGCATTACTGAAGCTTTCTTT
>TRBD2|TRBJ2-1|.|TRBV7-9
CASSPRLAGDVNEQFF
TGTGCCAGCAGCCCCCGACTAGCGGGAGACGTCAATGAGCAGTTCTTC
>.|TRBJ1-6|.|TRBV27
CASSFLPTGPDYNSPLHF
TGTGCCAGCAGTTTCCTTCCTACAGGGCCCGACTATAATTCACCCCTCCACTTT
>.|TRBJ2-7|.|TRBV18
CASSPTDSSYEQYF
TGTGCCAGCTCACCCACGGACAGCTCCTACGAGCAGTACTTC
>TRBD1|TRBJ2-1|once|TRBV4-3
CASSAADRGRNEQFF
TGCGCCAGCAGCGCCGCGGACAGGGGGCGTAATGAGCAGTTCTTC
>TRBD2|TRBJ2-3|.|TRBV20-1
CSASRLAGGSTDTQYF
TGCAGTGCTAGTAGACTAGCGGGAGGGAGCACAGATACGCAGTATTTT
>TRBD2|TRBJ2-1|.|TRBV3-1/TRBV3-2
CASSQDGLAGAYNEQFF
TGTGCCAGCAGCCAAGATGGACTAGCGGGGGCTTACAATGAGCAGTTCTTC
>TRBD1|TRBJ2-7|.|TRBV12-3/TRBV12-4
CASSTSGTVEQYF
TGTGCCAGCAGTACGTCCGGGACAGTCGAGCAGTACTTC
>.|TRBJ1-1|.|TRBV7-6
CASSLDAGGGTEAFF
TGTGCCAGCAGCTTAGATGCGGGCGGTGGCACTGAAGCTTTCTTT
>TRBD1|TRBJ1-2|.|TRBV11-2
CASSPGQGNYGYTF
TGTGCCAGCAGTCCCGGACAGGGAAACTATGGCTACACCTTC
>.|TRBJ2-5|.|TRBV2
CASSGGQGGQETQYF
TGTGCCAGCAGTGGAGGACAGGGAGGGCAAGAGACCCAGTACTTC
>.|TRBJ1-4|.|TRBV6-1
CASSEGSEKLFF
TGTGCCAGCAGTGAAGGGAGTGAAAAACTGTTTTTT
>.|TRBJ1-2|.|TRBV5-1
CASSISGERDGYTF
TGCGCCAGCAGCATATCGGGAGAACGGGATGGCTACACCTTC
>.|TRBJ1-1|.|TRBV6-4
CASSRTVLTEAFF
TGTGCCAGCAGTAGGACAGTACTGACTGAAGCTTTCTTT
>TRBD2|TRBJ2-3|once|TRBV5-4
CASTFGGAADTQYF
TGTGCCAGCACCTTCGGGGGGGCGGCTGATACGCAGTATTTT
>.|TRBJ2-1|.|TRBV20-1
CSARDLEQFF
TGCAGTGCTAGAGACCTTGAGCAGTTCTTC
>TRBD1|TRBJ2-7|.|TRBV28
CASSLLLGTGGSYEQYF
TGTGCCAGCAGTTTATTACTAGGGACAGGGGGCTCCTACGAGCAGTACTTC
>.|TRBJ1-1|few|TRBV19
CASQQGPEAFF
TGTGCCAGTCAACAGGGTCCTGAAGCTTTCTTT
>TRBD1|TRBJ2-7|.|TRBV11-3
CASSLDFGQEGREQYF
TGTGCCAGCAGCTTAGATTTTGGACAGGAAGGTCGGGAGCAGTACTTC
>TRBD1|TRBJ2-3|.|TRBV13
CASSSGGAGFTDTQYF
TGTGCCAGCAGCTCAGGGGGCGCAGGCTTCACAGATACGCAGTATTTT
>TRBD2|TRBJ2-1|.|TRBV7-9
CASSVPRERGMVYNEQFF
TGTGCCAGCAGCGTACCCCGCGAGCGGGGGATGGTATACAATGAGCAGTTCTTC
>.|TRBJ2-7|.|TRBV20-1
CSATSSYEQYF
TGCAGTGCTACCAGCTCCTACGAGCAGTACTTC
>TRBD1|TRBJ2-1|.|TRBV7-9
CASSLATGQVGENEQFF
TGTGCCAGCAGCTTAGCTACGGGACAGGTTGGGGAAAATGAGCAGTTCTTC
>.|TRBJ1-1|few|TRBV10-3
CAISESRWATEAFF
TGTGCCATCAGTGAGTCGAGATGGGCCACTGAAGCTTTCTTT
>.|TRBJ2-6|.|TRBV6-2/TRBV6-3
CASSRTGSGANVLTF
TGTGCCAGCAGTCGCACAGGGTCTGGGGCCAACGTCCTGACTTTC
>.|TRBJ1-5|few|TRBV19
CASSPTIQVLQPQHF
TGTGCCAGTAGTCCCACAATACAGGTTTTACAGCCCCAGCATTTT
>TRBD1|TRBJ2-2|.|TRBV9
CASSKAGTVLGELFF
TGTGCCAGCAGCAAAGCCGGGACAGTATTGGGGGAGCTGTTTTTT